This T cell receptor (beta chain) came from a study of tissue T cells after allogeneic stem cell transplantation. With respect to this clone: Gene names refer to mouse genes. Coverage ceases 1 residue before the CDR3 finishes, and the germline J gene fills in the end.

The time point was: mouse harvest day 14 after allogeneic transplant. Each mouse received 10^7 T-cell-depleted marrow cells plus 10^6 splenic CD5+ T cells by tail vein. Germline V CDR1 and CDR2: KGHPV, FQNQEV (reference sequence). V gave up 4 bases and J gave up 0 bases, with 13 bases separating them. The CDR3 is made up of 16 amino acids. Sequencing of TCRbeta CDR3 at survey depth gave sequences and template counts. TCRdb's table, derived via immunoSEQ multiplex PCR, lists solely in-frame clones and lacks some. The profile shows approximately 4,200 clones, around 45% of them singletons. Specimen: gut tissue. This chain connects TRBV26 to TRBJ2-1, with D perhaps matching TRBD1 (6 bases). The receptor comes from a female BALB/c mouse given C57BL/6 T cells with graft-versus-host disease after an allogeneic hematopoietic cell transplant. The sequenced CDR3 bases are TGTGCCAGCAGTCCCAGGACAGCCTATAACTATGCTGAGCAGTTC. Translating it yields CASSPRTAYNYAEQF. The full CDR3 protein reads CASSPRTAYNYAEQFF.